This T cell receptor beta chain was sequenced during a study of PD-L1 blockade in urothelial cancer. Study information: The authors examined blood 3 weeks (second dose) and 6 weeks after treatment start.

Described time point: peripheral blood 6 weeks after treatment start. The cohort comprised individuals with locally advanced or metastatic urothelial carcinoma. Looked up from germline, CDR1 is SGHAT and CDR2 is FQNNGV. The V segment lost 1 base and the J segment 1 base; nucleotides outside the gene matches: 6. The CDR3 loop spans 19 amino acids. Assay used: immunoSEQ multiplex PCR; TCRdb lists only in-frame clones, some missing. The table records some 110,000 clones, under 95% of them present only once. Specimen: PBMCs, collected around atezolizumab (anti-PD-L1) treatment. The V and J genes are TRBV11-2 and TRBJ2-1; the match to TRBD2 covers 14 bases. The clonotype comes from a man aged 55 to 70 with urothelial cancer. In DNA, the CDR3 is TGTGCCAGCAGCTTAGGTGGACTAGCGGGAGGCAGGTCCTACAATGAGCAGTTCTTC. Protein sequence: CASSLGGLAGGRSYNEQFF.